A single sample gave rise to the 12 T cell receptor beta chains below, sequenced in a study of blood T cell repertoires in COVID-19. Produced via immunoSEQ multiplex PCR; TCRdb's table is partial and in-frame only. The sample consists of about 480,000 clones, about 85% of them appearing once. The specimen was PBMCs or T cells enriched from blood (not recorded which). The receptor source for this set is a woman aged 18 to 35 with acute COVID-19.

This chain links TRBV7-9 with TRBJ2-2; 7 positions match TRBD2. The CDR3 sequence is 13 residues long. The ends lost 11 bases at V and 1 base at J; junction bases unmatched: 4. The germline V gene encodes CDR1 SEHNR and CDR2 FQNEAQ (reference sequence). DNA of the CDR3: TGTGCCGGGGGAGGGCGGAACACCGGGGAGCTGTTTTTT. Residues: CAGGGRNTGELFF. Full variable domain (missing parts from reference TRBV7-9 and TRBJ2-2): DTGVSQNPRHKITKRGQNVTFRCDPISEHNRLYWYRQTLGQGPEFLTYFQNEAQLEKSRLLSDRFSAERPKGSFSTLEIQRTEQGDSAMYLCAGGGRNTGELFFGEGSRLTVL.

The V gene is TRBV3-1 (or the pseudogene TRBV3-2), the J gene TRBJ2-1; TRBD2 is a possible D gene (5 bases). The CDR3 loop spans 15 amino acids. The germline V gene has CDR1 LGHDT and CDR2 YNNKEL (reference sequence). V was trimmed by 1 base and J by 4 bases, leaving 11 bases between them. As DNA, the CDR3 is TGTGCCAGCAGCCAAGGGTCCGGGAATTACAATGAGCAGTTCTTC. Amino acids: CASSQGSGNYNEQFF.

The chain is built from TRBV6-5 and TRBJ2-2; 9 bases match TRBD1. CDR3 length equals 15 residues. Germline CDR1 is MNHEY and CDR2 is SVGAGI. Germline trimming cut 5 bases from V and 8 bases from J; bases unmatched to any gene: 9. The CDR3 region is CASSLGQGSMGELFF. The CDR3 bases are TGTGCCAGCAGTCTAGGACAGGGGTCTATGGGGGAGCTGTTTTTT.

The rearrangement links TRBV6-5 to TRBJ1-2, with D possibly TRBD1 on 6 matching bases. The CDR3 extends over 13 amino acids. Per the germline V gene, CDR1 is MNHEY and CDR2 is SVGAGI. Trimming cost V 4 bases and J 5 bases, with 11 bases left between them. The CDR3 DNA is TGTGCCAGCAGTTTTAAGGGGGTGTATGGCTACACCTTC. Translating gives CASSFKGVYGYTF.

The chain links TRBV19 to TRBJ2-3; D gene ambiguous. This CDR3 contains 13 residues. V lost 10 bases and J 6 bases, leaving 17 bases between the germline ends. Germline CDR1 LNHDA, CDR2 SQIVND (reference sequence). The CDR3 loop reads CATTIPNGDTQYF. CDR3 sequence (DNA): TGTGCCACCACCATTCCGAACGGTGATACGCAGTATTTT.

This chain uses TRBV6-5 with TRBJ1-5, with a weak D call TRBD1 (6 bases). The germline CDR1 and CDR2 sequences are MNHEY and SVGAGI. This CDR3 has 15 residues. Trimming stripped 2 bases from V and 6 bases from J, with 14 bases between. The CDR3 reads CASSYGAGVAQPQHF. CDR3 DNA: TGTGCCAGCAGTTACGGGGCAGGGGTAGCTCAGCCCCAGCATTTT.

The chain is built from TRBV27 and TRBJ2-7; 11 bases match TRBD2. J gave up 0 bases and V 5 bases, and 3 bases lay outside the gene matches. The CDR3 contains 15 residues. Per germline, CDR1 MNHEY and CDR2 SMNVEV (reference sequence). The CDR3 DNA reads TGTGCCAGCAGTGCTAGCGGGAGGTCCTCCTACGAGCAGTACTTC. Translated: CASSASGRSSYEQYF.

The J gene is TRBJ1-1, the V gene TRBV7-6; the D gene is possibly TRBD1 (6 bases). The CDR3 runs to 16 residues. Trimming removed 4 bases at V and 6 bases at J, with 21 bases between. Looked up from germline, CDR1 is SGHVS and CDR2 is FNYEAQ. The CDR3 loop reads CASSSEPTGLASEAFF. CDR3 DNA: TGTGCCAGCAGCTCCGAACCTACAGGGTTGGCCTCTGAAGCTTTCTTT.

The rearrangement joins TRBV11-2 to TRBJ2-3, with 7 bases that match TRBD2. This CDR3 has 14 residues. Germline trimming cut 1 base from V and 6 bases from J; bases unmatched to any gene: 4. Germline V gene lookup returns CDR1 SGHAT and CDR2 FQNNGV. The CDR3 DNA reads as TGTGCCAGCAGCTTAGGGACTAGGGTGGATACGCAGTATTTT. As protein: CASSLGTRVDTQYF.

The chain links TRBV4-2 to TRBJ2-3, with a weak D call TRBD2 (5 bases). V gave up 0 bases and J gave up 2 bases, with 9 bases separating them. The germline V gene has CDR1 LGHNA and CDR2 YNFKEQ. The length of the CDR3 is 15 residues. The CDR3 region has the DNA TGTGCCAGCAGCCAAGAGGCGGGCTCCACAGATACGCAGTATTTT. Translation gives CASSQEAGSTDTQYF.

This clone was counted once. The CDR3 protein is CASSSTSQGDQPQHF. CDR3 nucleotides: TGTGCCAGCAGCTCGACTTCCCAGGGGGATCAGCCCCAGCATTTT. The rearrangement uses TRBV7-2 and TRBJ1-5; TRBD1 matches 7 bases. The CDR3 is 15 amino acids. Per germline, CDR1 SGHTA and CDR2 FQGNSA. V gave up 4 bases and J gave up 5 bases; unmatched junction bases: 8.

The chain employs TRBV19 and TRBJ1-2; D is unresolved. Deletions cut 3 bases from V and 6 bases from J, with 14 bases between. Germline lookup yields CDR1 LNHDA and CDR2 SQIVND (reference sequence). The CDR3 sequence is 14 residues long. CDR3 residues: CASSILVSVNGYTF. The CDR3 DNA reads as TGTGCCAGTAGTATCTTGGTGTCAGTTAATGGCTACACCTTC.